These 7 T cell receptor beta chains originate from one sample sequenced in a study of OX40 agonist ivuxolimab in advanced cancers. TCRdb's table, derived via immunoSEQ multiplex PCR, lists solely in-frame clones and lacks some. The data contain 70,000 to 90,000 clones, 75% to 95% of them singletons. Here the sequenced sample was CD4+ or CD8+ T cells sorted from blood, taken in a trial of the OX40 agonist ivuxolimab. The receptor source for this set is an adult with an advanced solid tumor such as melanoma, head and neck, liver or kidney cancer.

The chain couples TRBV29-1 to TRBJ2-1, with 12 positions matching TRBD2. Trimming at V came to 6 bases and at J to 6 bases, leaving 6 bases not matched to a gene. Per germline, CDR1 SQVTM and CDR2 ANQGSEA. This CDR3 comprises 14 residues. The CDR3 sequence: CSVATSGSGNEQFF. In DNA form, the CDR3 reads TGCAGCGTGGCGACTAGCGGGAGCGGCAATGAGCAGTTCTTC.

The genes are TRBV6-6 and TRBJ2-5; 10 positions match TRBD2. V lost 2 bases and J lost 5; bases outside the gene matches: 5. The CDR3 loop spans 15 amino acids. CDR1 MNHNY and CDR2 SVGAGI come from the germline V gene (reference sequence). The CDR3 loop is CASSYLAGARETQYF. The DNA for the CDR3 is TGTGCCAGCAGTTACCTAGCGGGGGCCCGGGAGACCCAGTACTTC.

The genes are TRBV28 and TRBJ2-1; TRBD2 matches at 7 bases. The germline V gene has CDR1 MDHEN and CDR2 SYDVKM. CDR3 size: 15 residues. With V trimmed by 1 base and J by 5 bases, 5 bases remained unmatched. DNA of the CDR3: TGTGCCAGCAGTTTATATCCTAGCGGACACAATGAGCAGTTCTTC. Its protein product is CASSLYPSGHNEQFF.

The chain combines TRBV7-8 with TRBJ2-7; D uncertain. Trimming removed 5 bases at V and 4 bases at J, with 6 bases between. The CDR3 has 11 residues. Per germline, CDR1 SGHVS and CDR2 FQNEAQ. The CDR3 DNA sequence: TGTGCCAGCAGCCTAGTATACGAGCAGTACTTC. Its protein is CASSLVYEQYF.

V gene TRBV25-1 combines with J gene TRBJ2-3; D is undetermined. V lost 0 bases and J lost 6, with 10 bases in between. Germline CDR1 reads MGHDK; CDR2 reads SYGVNS. The CDR3 contains 14 residues. The CDR3 region has the DNA TGTGCCAGCAGTGAATACGGTATTGCGGATACGCAGTATTTT. This codes for CASSEYGIADTQYF.

This sequence joins TRBV30 and TRBJ1-1; no reliable D call. Germline CDR1 and CDR2: GTSNPN and SVGIG (reference sequence). The CDR3 runs 15 residues. The V end lost 1 base, the J end lost 2 bases, and 14 bases lay between the germline ends. As DNA, the CDR3 is TGTGCCTGGAGTGATCCGGGTGGCGCAAACACTGAAGCTTTCTTT. Its protein is CAWSDPGGANTEAFF.

This chain links TRBV4-3 with TRBJ1-2; 9 positions match TRBD1. The junction had 2 bases not matched to a gene; V was cut back by 1 base and J by 8 bases. This CDR3 spans 13 amino acids. Germline values: CDR1 LGHNA, CDR2 YSLEER. Here the CDR3 DNA reads TGCGCCAGCAGCCAAGGGACAGGGGTCGGCTACACCTTC. It translates to CASSQGTGVGYTF.